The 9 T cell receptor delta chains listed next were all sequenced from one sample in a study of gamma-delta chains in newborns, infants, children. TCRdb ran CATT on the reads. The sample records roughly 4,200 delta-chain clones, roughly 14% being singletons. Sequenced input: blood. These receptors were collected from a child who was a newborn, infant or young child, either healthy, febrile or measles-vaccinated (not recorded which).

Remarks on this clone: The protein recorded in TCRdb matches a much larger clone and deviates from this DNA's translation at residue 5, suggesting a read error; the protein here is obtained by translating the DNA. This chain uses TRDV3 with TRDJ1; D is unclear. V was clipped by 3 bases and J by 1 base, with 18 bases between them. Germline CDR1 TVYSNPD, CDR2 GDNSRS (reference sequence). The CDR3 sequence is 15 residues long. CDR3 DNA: TGTGCCTTAAACCTCCGTATAAAGCCCACCGATAAACTCATCTTT. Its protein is CALNLRIKPTDKLIF. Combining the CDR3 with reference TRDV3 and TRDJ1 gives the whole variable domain CDKVTQSSPDQTVASGSEVVLLCTYDTVYSNPDLFWYRIRPDYSFQFVFYGDNSRSEGADFTQGRFSVKHILTQKAFHLVISPVRTEDSATYYCALNLRIKPTDKLIFGKGTRVTVEP.

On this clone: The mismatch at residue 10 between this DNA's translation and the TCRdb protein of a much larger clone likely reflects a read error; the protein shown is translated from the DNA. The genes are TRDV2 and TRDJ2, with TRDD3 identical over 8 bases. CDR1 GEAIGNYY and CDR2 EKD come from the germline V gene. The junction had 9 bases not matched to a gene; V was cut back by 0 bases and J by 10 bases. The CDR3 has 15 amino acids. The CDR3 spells CACDTVGYDQGQLFF. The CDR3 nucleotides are TGTGCCTGTGACACCGTGGGATACGACCAGGGACAACTCTTCTTT.

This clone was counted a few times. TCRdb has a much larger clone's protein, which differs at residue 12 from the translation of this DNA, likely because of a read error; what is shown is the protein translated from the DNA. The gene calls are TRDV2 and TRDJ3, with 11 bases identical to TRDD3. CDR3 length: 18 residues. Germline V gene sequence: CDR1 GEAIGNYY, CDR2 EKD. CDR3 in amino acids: CACDTGGYGSWGTRQMFF. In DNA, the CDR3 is TGTGCCTGTGACACTGGGGGATACGGCTCCTGGGGCACCCGACAGATGTTTTTC.

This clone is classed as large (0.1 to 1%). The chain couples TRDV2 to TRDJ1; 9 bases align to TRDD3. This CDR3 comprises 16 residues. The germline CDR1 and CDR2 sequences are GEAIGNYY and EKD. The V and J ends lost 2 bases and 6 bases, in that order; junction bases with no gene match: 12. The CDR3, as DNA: TGTGCCTGTGACAACCTCGTCTTGGGGGATAAACATAAACTCATCTTT. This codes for CACDNLVLGDKHKLIF.

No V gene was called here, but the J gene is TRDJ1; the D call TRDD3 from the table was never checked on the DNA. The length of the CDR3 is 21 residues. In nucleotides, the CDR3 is TGTGCCTGTGTTCCCCTTCTTACATTACTGGTTGATACCGTTTACACCGATAAACTCATCTTT. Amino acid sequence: CACVPLLTLLVDTVYTDKLIF.

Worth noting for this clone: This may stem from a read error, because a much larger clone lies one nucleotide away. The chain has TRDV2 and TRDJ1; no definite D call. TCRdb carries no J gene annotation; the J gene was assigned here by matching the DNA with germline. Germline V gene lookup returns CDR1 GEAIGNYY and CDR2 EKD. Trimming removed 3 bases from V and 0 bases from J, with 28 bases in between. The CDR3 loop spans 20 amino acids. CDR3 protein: CACDSLAGSVLGSYTDKLIF. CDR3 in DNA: TGTGCCTGTGACTCCCTAGCTGGATCCGTCCTTGGATCGTACACCGATAAACTCATCTTT.

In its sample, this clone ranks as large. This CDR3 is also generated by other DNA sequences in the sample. DNA of the CDR3: TGTGCCTGTGACACTGTACTGGGGGACCTCGCTTTGACAGCACAACTCTTCTTT. Its protein product is CACDTVLGDLALTAQLFF. The genes are TRDV2 and TRDJ2, with 9 bases identical to TRDD3. CDR1 is GEAIGNYY and CDR2 is EKD in the germline V gene. J was trimmed by 0 bases and V by 1 base; bases with no gene match: 8. The CDR3 is 18 residues long.

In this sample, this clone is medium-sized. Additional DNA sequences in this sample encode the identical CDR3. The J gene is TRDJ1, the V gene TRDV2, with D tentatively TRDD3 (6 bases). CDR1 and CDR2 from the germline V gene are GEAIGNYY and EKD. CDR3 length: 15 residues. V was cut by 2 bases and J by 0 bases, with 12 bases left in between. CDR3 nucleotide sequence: TGTGCCTGTGACAAGCTGGGGATGTACACCGATAAACTCATCTTT. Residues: CACDKLGMYTDKLIF.

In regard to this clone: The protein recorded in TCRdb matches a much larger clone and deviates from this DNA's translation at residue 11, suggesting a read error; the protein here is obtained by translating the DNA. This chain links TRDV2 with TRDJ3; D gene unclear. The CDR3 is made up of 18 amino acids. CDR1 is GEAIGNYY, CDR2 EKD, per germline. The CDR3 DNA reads TGTGCCTGTGACACCGTGGGTCTAAGCTCCCGGGACACCCGACAGATGTTTTTC. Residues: CACDTVGLSSRDTRQMFF.